The 14 T cell receptor beta chains below all came from one sample that was sequenced in a study of blood T cell repertoires in COVID-19. The data were produced by immunoSEQ multiplex PCR, yet TCRdb's version contains in-frame clones alone and is incomplete. The sample comprises about 33,000 clones, 70% to 90% of which are singletons, and roughly 18% rests with the top ten. Sequencing was done on a sample of peripheral blood. These TCRs come from a man aged 65 to 85 with acute or convalescent COVID-19.

The J gene is TRBJ2-2, the V gene TRBV5-1, with D tentatively TRBD2 (5 bases). The CDR3 is 17 residues long. V lost 2 bases and J lost 1, with 15 bases in between. Germline assignment: CDR1 SGHRS and CDR2 YFSETQ. CDR3 sequence (DNA): TGCGCCAGCAGCTTACGAGCGGCTCAAGGGAACACCGGGGAGCTGTTTTTT. This encodes CASSLRAAQGNTGELFF.

The chain recombines TRBV5-1 with TRBJ1-1; TRBD1 might be the D (5 bases). There are 14 residues in the CDR3. V lost 1 base, J lost 5 bases, and 12 bases lay in between. Germline CDR1 SGHRS, CDR2 YFSETQ. The CDR3 sequence: CASSLSLGQTEAFF. The CDR3 DNA follows: TGCGCCAGCAGCTTGTCCCTAGGACAAACTGAAGCTTTCTTT.

The genes are TRBV3-1 (or the pseudogene TRBV3-2) and TRBJ1-1; 7 nucleotides agree with TRBD1. The CDR3 sequence is 11 residues long. V lost 6 bases to trimming and J lost 10 bases; unmatched junction nucleotides: 5. Germline values: CDR1 LGHDT, CDR2 YNNKEL (reference sequence). The CDR3 sequence: CASSHQGGAFF. The DNA for the CDR3 is TGTGCCAGCAGTCATCAGGGGGGAGCTTTCTTT.

The chain employs TRBV12-5 and TRBJ2-5; D might be TRBD1 (6 bases). The germline gives CDR1 LGHNT, CDR2 FRNRAP. Trimming took 2 bases from V and 4 from J, leaving 11 bases between them. This CDR3 spans 14 amino acids. DNA for the CDR3: TGTGCTAGTGGTTTGTGGGACAACCCAGAGACCCAGTACTTC. It encodes CASGLWDNPETQYF.

The chain links TRBV6-5 to TRBJ2-5; the match to TRBD2 covers 9 bases. V lost 4 bases and J lost 7; bases outside the gene matches: 7. In germline, CDR1 is MNHEY, CDR2 SVGAGI. The CDR3 is made up of 14 amino acids. CDR3 sequence: CASSSAGGSGTQYF. As DNA, the CDR3 is TGTGCCAGCAGTTCAGCGGGAGGATCGGGGACCCAGTACTTC.

Only one count was recorded for this clone. The chain is built from TRBV19 and TRBJ2-2; 10 positions match TRBD2. The germline CDR1 and CDR2 sequences are LNHDA and SQIVND (reference sequence). The CDR3 consists of 14 residues. V was pared by 10 bases and J by 12 bases, with 14 bases of the junction left unmatched. CDR3 in DNA: TGTGCCACCCTCTATAGCGGGAGGTTCAGGAAGCTGTTTTTT. Amino acids: CATLYSGRFRKLFF.

The chain has TRBV28 and TRBJ1-1; D not resolved. Germline CDR1 and CDR2: MDHEN and SYDVKM. The CDR3 is 14 residues long. V lost 2 bases to trimming and J lost 1 base, with 8 bases between them. CDR3 residues: CASSLEAENTEAFF. The CDR3 DNA is TGTGCCAGCAGTTTAGAGGCAGAGAACACTGAAGCTTTCTTT.

The chain uses TRBV29-1 and TRBJ2-3; tentative D call: TRBD1 (6 bases). Germline loops: CDR1 SQVTM, CDR2 ANQGSEA. Trimming stripped 4 bases from V and 1 base from J, with 15 bases between. The CDR3 covers 15 residues. The CDR3 DNA is TGCAGCGTTGGCCTTTCGGACAGAGGCACAGATACGCAGTATTTT. This sequence encodes CSVGLSDRGTDTQYF.

The J gene is TRBJ2-1, the V gene TRBV19; 7 bases are a match to TRBD2. The germline V gene encodes CDR1 LNHDA and CDR2 SQIVND (reference sequence). With V trimmed by 4 bases and J by 8 bases, 14 bases remained unmatched. The CDR3 runs to 16 residues. The CDR3 DNA sequence: TGTGCCAGTAGTACCCCCTCGGCGGGAGTTCTCGATGAGCAGTTCTTC. As protein: CASSTPSAGVLDEQFF. The variable domain in full, completed from reference TRBV19 and TRBJ2-1, reads DGGITQSPKYLFRKEGQNVTLSCEQNLNHDAMYWYRQDPGQGLRLIYYSQIVNDFQKGDIAEGYSVSREKKESFPLTVTSAQKNPTAFYLCASSTPSAGVLDEQFFGPGTRLTVL.

The chain couples TRBV3-1 (or the pseudogene TRBV3-2) to TRBJ2-3, with D uncertain. Germline lookup yields CDR1 LGHDT and CDR2 YNNKEL (reference sequence). The V and J ends lost 5 bases and 8 bases respectively, with 14 bases between them. This CDR3 has 13 residues. CDR3 amino acids: CASSSQTSLTQYF. In DNA, the CDR3 is TGTGCCAGCAGCTCCCAGACATCCCTTACGCAGTATTTT.

The gene calls are TRBV19 and TRBJ2-3, with D unresolved. Trimming took 2 bases from V and 3 from J, leaving 6 bases between them. The length of the CDR3 is 13 residues. CDR1 is LNHDA and CDR2 is SQIVND in the germline V gene (reference sequence). CDR3 loop: CASSIRQTDTQYF. The CDR3, as DNA: TGTGCCAGTAGTATACGTCAGACAGATACGCAGTATTTT. Variable domain in full (rest from reference TRBV19 and TRBJ2-3): DGGITQSPKYLFRKEGQNVTLSCEQNLNHDAMYWYRQDPGQGLRLIYYSQIVNDFQKGDIAEGYSVSREKKESFPLTVTSAQKNPTAFYLCASSIRQTDTQYFGPGTRLTVL.

The J gene is TRBJ2-1, the V gene TRBV6-4; D perhaps matches TRBD1 (6 bases). Germline CDR1 MRHNA, CDR2 SNTAGT. The CDR3 covers 16 residues. Trimming removed 5 bases at V and 0 bases at J, with 14 bases between. The CDR3 bases are TGTGCCAGCAGTCGGGACATATCGAGCTCCTACAATGAGCAGTTCTTC. Translating it yields CASSRDISSSYNEQFF.

The chain couples TRBV19 to TRBJ2-7, with 7 nucleotides matching TRBD1. The J segment lost 0 bases and the V segment lost 4 bases, leaving 3 bases of the junction unmatched. Germline V gene lookup returns CDR1 LNHDA and CDR2 SQIVND (reference sequence). The CDR3 contains 14 residues. CDR3 amino acids: CASSKGTASYEQYF. In nucleotides, the CDR3 is TGTGCCAGTAGTAAGGGGACAGCCTCCTACGAGCAGTACTTC.

The chain couples TRBV5-5 to TRBJ1-3; D not certain. The V end was cut by 2 bases, the J end by 5 bases, with 11 bases between. The CDR3 extends over 14 amino acids. Germline-derived CDR1 and CDR2 are SGHKS and YYEKEE (reference sequence). In DNA, the CDR3 is TGTGCCAGCAGCTTTGGCCAGGTCAGAAACACCATATATTTT. It is translated as CASSFGQVRNTIYF.